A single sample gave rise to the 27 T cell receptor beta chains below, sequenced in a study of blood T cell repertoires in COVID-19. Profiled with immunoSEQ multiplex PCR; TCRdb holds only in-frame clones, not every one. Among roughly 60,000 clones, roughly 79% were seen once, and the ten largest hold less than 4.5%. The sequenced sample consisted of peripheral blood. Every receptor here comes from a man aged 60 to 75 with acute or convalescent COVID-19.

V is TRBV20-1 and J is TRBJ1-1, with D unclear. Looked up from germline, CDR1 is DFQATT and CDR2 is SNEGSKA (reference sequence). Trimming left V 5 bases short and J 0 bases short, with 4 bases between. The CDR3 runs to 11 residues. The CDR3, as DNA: TGCAGTGCTTTAGTGAACACTGAAGCTTTCTTT. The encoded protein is CSALVNTEAFF.

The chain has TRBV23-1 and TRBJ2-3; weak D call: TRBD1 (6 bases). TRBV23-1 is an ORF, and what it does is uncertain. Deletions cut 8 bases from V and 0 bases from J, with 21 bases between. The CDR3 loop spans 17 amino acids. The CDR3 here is CASVKWTEADSTDTQYF. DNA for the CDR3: TGCGCCAGCGTGAAATGGACAGAAGCCGATAGCACAGATACGCAGTATTTT.

This CDR3 reads CASSGGQGRTEAFF. The CDR3 bases are TGCGCCAGCTCGGGGGGGCAGGGGAGGACTGAAGCTTTCTTT. V usage is TRBV10-1 and J usage is TRBJ1-1, with D possibly being TRBD1 (6 bases). Between the trimmed V and J ends, which lost 8 bases and 5 bases, there was a span of 18 bases. Germline V gene data show CDR1 as WNHNN and CDR2 as SYGVQD (reference sequence). There are 14 residues in the CDR3.

The CDR3 DNA is TGTGCCAGCAGTTCCGAGACAGGTTCCTCTGGAAACACCATATATTTT. Protein product: CASSSETGSSGNTIYF. V is TRBV6-5 and J is TRBJ1-3; perhaps TRBD1 as D (6 bases). Per the germline V gene, CDR1 is MNHEY and CDR2 is SVGAGI. The CDR3 is made up of 16 amino acids. V shed 4 bases and J shed 0 bases, with 13 bases lying between them.

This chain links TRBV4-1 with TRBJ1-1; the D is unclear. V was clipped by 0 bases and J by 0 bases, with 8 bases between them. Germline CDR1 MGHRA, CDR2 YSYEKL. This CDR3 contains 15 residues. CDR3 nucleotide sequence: TGCGCCAGCAGCCAAGATCAGCGAATGAACACTGAAGCTTTCTTT. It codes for CASSQDQRMNTEAFF.

The CDR3 loop is CATVPGGRTDTQYF. The CDR3 DNA sequence: TGTGCCACTGTCCCAGGGGGCCGCACAGATACGCAGTATTTT. This chain joins TRBV19 and TRBJ2-3, with TRBD1 matching over 8 bases. The CDR3 length is 14 residues. J gave up 1 base and V 10 bases, and 7 bases lay outside the gene matches. Germline CDR1 LNHDA, CDR2 SQIVND (reference sequence).

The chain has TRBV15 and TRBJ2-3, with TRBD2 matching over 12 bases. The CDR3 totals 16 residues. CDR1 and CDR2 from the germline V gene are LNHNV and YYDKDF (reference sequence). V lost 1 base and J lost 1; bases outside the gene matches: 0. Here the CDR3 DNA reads TGTGCCACCAGCAGAGGGACTAGCGGGGGCACAGATACGCAGTATTTT. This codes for CATSRGTSGGTDTQYF. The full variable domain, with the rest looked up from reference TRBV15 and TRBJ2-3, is DAMVIQNPRYQVTQFGKPVTLSCSQTLNHNVMYWYQQKSSQAPKLLFHYYDKDFNNEADTPDNFQSRRPNTSFCFLDIRSPGLGDTAMYLCATSRGTSGGTDTQYFGPGTRLTVL.

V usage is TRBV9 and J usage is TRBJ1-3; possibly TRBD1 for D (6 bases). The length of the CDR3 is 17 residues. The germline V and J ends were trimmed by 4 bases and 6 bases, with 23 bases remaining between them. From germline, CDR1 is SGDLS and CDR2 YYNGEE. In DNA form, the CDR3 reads TGTGCCAGCAGCCGCGTTCCGGGACACCCTGGAGAAAACACCATATATTTT. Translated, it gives CASSRVPGHPGENTIYF.

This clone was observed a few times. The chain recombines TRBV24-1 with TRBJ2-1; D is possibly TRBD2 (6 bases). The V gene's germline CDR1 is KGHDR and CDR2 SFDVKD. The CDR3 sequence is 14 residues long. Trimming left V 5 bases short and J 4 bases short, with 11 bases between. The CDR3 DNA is TGTGCCACCAGTGGGACTAACAGTTACAATGAGCAGTTCTTC. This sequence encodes CATSGTNSYNEQFF.

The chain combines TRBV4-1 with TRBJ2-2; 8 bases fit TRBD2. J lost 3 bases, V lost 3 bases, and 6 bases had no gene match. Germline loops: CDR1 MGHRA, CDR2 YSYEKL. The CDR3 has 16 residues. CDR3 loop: CASSHPGGIYTGELFF. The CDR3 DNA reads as TGCGCCAGCAGCCACCCGGGGGGGATCTACACCGGGGAGCTGTTTTTT.

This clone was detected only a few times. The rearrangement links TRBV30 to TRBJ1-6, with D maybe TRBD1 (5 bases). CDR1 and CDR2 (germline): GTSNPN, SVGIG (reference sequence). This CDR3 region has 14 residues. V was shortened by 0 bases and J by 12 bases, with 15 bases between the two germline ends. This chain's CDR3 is CAWSVLGTGVPLHF. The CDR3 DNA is TGTGCCTGGAGTGTACTGGGGACTGGGGTACCCCTCCACTTT.

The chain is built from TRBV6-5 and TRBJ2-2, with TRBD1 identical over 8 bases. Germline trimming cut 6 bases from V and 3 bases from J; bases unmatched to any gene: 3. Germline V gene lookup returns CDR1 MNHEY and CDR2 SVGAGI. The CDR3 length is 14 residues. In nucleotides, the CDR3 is TGTGCCAGCAGCAGGACAGGGTACACCGGGGAGCTGTTTTTT. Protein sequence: CASSRTGYTGELFF.

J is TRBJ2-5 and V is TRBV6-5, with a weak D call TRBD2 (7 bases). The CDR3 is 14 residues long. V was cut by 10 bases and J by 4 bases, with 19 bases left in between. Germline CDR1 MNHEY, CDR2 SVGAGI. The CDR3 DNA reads TGTGCCACATCTGAAGGGGGGGGCTCAGAGACCCAGTACTTC. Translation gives CATSEGGGSETQYF.

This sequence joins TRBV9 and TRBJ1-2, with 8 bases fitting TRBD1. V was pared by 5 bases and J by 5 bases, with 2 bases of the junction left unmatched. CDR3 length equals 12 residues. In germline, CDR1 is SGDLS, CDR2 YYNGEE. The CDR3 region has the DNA TGTGCCAGCAGTGGGACAGGATATGGCTACACCTTC. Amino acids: CASSGTGYGYTF. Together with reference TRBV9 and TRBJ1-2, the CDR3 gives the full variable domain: DSGVTQTPKHLITATGQRVTLRCSPRSGDLSVYWYQQSLDQGLQFLIQYYNGEERAKGNILERFSAQQFPDLHSELNLSSLELGDSALYFCASSGTGYGYTFGSGTRLTVV.

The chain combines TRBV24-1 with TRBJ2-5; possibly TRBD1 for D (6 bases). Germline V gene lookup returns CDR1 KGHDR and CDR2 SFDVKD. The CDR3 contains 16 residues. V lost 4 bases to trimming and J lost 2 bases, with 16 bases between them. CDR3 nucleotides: TGTGCCACCAGTGACCCCGGACAGCCCTCTCAAGAGACCCAGTACTTC. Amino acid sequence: CATSDPGQPSQETQYF.

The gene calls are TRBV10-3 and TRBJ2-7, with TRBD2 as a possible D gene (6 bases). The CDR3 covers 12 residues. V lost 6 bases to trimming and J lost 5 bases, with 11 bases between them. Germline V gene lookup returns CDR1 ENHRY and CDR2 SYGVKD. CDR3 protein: CAIREGSDEQYF. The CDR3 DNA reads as TGTGCCATCAGGGAGGGTTCGGACGAGCAGTACTTC.

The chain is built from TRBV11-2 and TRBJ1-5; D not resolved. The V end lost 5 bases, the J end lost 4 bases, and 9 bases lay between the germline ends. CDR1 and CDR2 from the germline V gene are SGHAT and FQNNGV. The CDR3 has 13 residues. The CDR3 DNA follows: TGTGCCAGCAGCCCTAGATCGAATCAGCCCCAGCATTTT. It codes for CASSPRSNQPQHF. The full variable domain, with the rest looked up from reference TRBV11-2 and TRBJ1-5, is EAGVAQSPRYKIIEKRQSVAFWCNPISGHATLYWYQQILGQGPKLLIQFQNNGVVDDSQLPKDRFSAERLKGVDSTLKIQPAKLEDSAVYLCASSPRSNQPQHFGDGTRLSIL.

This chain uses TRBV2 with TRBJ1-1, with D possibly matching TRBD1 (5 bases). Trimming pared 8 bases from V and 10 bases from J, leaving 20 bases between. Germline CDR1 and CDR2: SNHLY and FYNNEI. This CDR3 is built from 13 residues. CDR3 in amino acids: CASAGRAGLVAFF. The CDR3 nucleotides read TGTGCCAGCGCGGGGAGGGCGGGGCTTGTAGCTTTCTTT.

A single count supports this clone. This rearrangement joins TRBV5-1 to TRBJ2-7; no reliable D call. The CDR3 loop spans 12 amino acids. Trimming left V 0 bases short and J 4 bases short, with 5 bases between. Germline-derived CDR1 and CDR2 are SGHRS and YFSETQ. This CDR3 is CASSLDTYEQYF. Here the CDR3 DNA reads TGCGCCAGCAGCTTGGACACGTACGAGCAGTACTTC.

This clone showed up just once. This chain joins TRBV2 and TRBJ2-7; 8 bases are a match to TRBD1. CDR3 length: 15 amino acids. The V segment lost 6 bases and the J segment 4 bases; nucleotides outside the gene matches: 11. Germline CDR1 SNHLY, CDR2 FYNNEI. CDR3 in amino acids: CASSASGTGAYEQYF. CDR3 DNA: TGTGCCAGCAGCGCCTCCGGGACAGGAGCTTACGAGCAGTACTTC.

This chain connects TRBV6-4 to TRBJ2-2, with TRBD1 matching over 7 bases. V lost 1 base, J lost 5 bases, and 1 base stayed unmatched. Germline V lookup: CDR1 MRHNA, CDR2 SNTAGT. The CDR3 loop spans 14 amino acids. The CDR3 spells CASSDLQGTGELFF. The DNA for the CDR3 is TGTGCCAGCAGTGACTTACAGGGGACCGGGGAGCTGTTTTTT.

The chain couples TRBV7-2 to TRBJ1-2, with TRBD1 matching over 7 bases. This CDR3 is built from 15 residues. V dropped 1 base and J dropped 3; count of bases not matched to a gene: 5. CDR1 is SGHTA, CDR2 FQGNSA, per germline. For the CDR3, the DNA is TGTGCCAGCAGCTTAGAGGGGGCGGGTGACTATGGCTACACCTTC. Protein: CASSLEGAGDYGYTF.

The CDR3 protein is CASSLGGGSEQYF. In DNA form, the CDR3 reads TGTGCCAGCAGCTTAGGGGGGGGGTCCGAGCAGTACTTC. This chain links TRBV7-2 with TRBJ2-7; the match to TRBD2 covers 7 bases. The germline gives CDR1 SGHTA, CDR2 FQGNSA. V trimming: 1 base; J trimming: 6 bases; junction bases outside the gene matches: 3. CDR3 length: 13 amino acids.

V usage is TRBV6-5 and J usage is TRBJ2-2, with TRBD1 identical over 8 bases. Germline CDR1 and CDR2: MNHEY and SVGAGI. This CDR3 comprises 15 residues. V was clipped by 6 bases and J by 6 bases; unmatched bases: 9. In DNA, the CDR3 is TGTGCCAGCAGGCGCTCGACAGGGGAGGCCGGGGAGCTGTTTTTT. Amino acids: CASRRSTGEAGELFF.

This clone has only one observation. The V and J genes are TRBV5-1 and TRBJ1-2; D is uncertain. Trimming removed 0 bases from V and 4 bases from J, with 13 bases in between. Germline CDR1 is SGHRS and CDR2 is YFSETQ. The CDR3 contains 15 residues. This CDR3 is CASSLEGSSGYGYTF. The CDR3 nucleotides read TGCGCCAGCAGCTTGGAAGGGAGTAGCGGCTATGGCTACACCTTC.

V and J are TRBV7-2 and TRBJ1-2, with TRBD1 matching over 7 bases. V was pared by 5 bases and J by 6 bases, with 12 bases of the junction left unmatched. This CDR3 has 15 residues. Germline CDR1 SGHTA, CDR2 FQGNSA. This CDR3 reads CASSAKDRSGDGYTF. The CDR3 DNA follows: TGTGCCAGCAGCGCGAAGGACAGGTCGGGGGATGGCTACACCTTC. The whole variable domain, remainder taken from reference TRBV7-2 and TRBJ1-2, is GAGVSQSPSNKVTEKGKDVELRCDPISGHTALYWYRQSLGQGLEFLIYFQGNSAPDKSGLPSDRFSAERTGGSVSTLTIQRTQQEDSAVYLCASSAKDRSGDGYTFGSGTRLTVV.

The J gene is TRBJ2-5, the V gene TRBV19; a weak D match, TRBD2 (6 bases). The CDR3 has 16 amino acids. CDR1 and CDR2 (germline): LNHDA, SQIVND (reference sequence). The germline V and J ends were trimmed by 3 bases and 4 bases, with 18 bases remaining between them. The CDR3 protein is CASSIWSGPGVETQYF. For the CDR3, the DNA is TGTGCCAGTAGTATCTGGAGTGGGCCGGGGGTAGAGACCCAGTACTTC.